A single sample gave rise to the 21 T cell receptor beta chains below, sequenced in a study of Ad26.COV2.S vaccination and SARS-CoV-2 variants. Treatment defined: 15 to 20 received Ad26.COV2.S at low or high dose, single or two shots; about five received placebo; per-sample allocation not given. Collection of the samples took place on day 63 after the first injection of vaccine or placebo. The data were produced by immunoSEQ multiplex PCR, yet TCRdb's version contains in-frame clones alone and is incomplete. The sample includes around 450,000 clones, 75% to 95% of them seen just once. The material was peripheral blood, obtained in a trial of Ad26.COV2.S vaccine versus placebo. All receptors derive from a person aged 18-60 years who received the Ad26.COV2.S COVID-19 vaccine or a placebo.

This clone was counted once. The chain combines TRBV2 with TRBJ2-7; 8 bases are a match to TRBD2. CDR3 length equals 13 residues. The J segment lost 0 bases and the V segment lost 8 bases, leaving 3 bases of the junction unmatched. Germline values: CDR1 SNHLY, CDR2 FYNNEI. CDR3 nucleotide sequence: TGTGCCAGCCACGGGACTAGCTCCTACGAGCAGTACTTC. Its translation is CASHGTSSYEQYF.

The DNA of the CDR3 is TGTGCCAGCAGCTTAGATATAGGGGCGGTTGAAGCTTTCTTT. Protein sequence: CASSLDIGAVEAFF. This chain connects TRBV7-6 to TRBJ1-1, with D possibly TRBD1 on 5 matching bases. The CDR3 has 14 amino acids. Germline CDR1 is SGHVS and CDR2 is FNYEAQ. The V and J ends lost 1 base and 7 bases respectively, with 13 bases between them.

V is TRBV12-5 and J is TRBJ1-2; possibly TRBD1 for D (5 bases). CDR1 and CDR2 from the germline V gene are LGHNT and FRNRAP. The CDR3 is made up of 13 amino acids. V shed 11 bases and J shed 4 bases, with 17 bases lying between them. In nucleotides, the CDR3 is TGTGCTGGTGTCCCGGTGGGGGGCTATGGCTACACCTTC. Residues: CAGVPVGGYGYTF.

This clone was recorded once. The rearrangement links TRBV2 to TRBJ1-3; D unclear. CDR1 and CDR2 (germline): SNHLY, FYNNEI. This CDR3 is 17 amino acids long. V lost 1 base and J lost 3, with 16 bases in between. CDR3 nucleotide sequence: TGTGCCAGCAGTGAAGGAATGGGCCCTCCCCATGGAAACACCATATATTTT. Its protein product is CASSEGMGPPHGNTIYF.

V is TRBV10-1 and J is TRBJ1-1; D not resolved. This CDR3 contains 13 residues. Trimming pared 2 bases from V and 0 bases from J, leaving 4 bases between. The germline CDR1 and CDR2 sequences are WNHNN and SYGVQD (reference sequence). CDR3 amino acids: CASSEGLNTEAFF. CDR3 in DNA: TGCGCCAGCAGTGAGGGGTTGAACACTGAAGCTTTCTTT.

The V and J genes are TRBV6-5 and TRBJ2-7; D is undetermined. V was trimmed by 5 bases and J by 2 bases, leaving 16 bases between them. This CDR3 is built from 15 residues. Germline lookup yields CDR1 MNHEY and CDR2 SVGAGI. The CDR3 sequence: CASSREGRFAYEQYF. Written as DNA, the CDR3 is TGTGCCAGCAGTCGAGAAGGCAGATTCGCCTACGAGCAGTACTTC.

The chain is built from TRBV6-2 or TRBV6-3 and TRBJ1-4; perhaps TRBD1 as D (6 bases). The CDR3 sequence is 14 residues long. Germline V CDR1 and CDR2: MNHEY, SVGEGT. Trimming took 5 bases from V and 6 from J, leaving 13 bases between them. The CDR3: CASSLPEGDEKLFF. DNA for the CDR3: TGTGCCAGCAGTCTCCCCGAGGGGGATGAAAAACTGTTTTTT.

V and J are TRBV30 and TRBJ1-6, with 7 bases lining up with TRBD1. Looked up from germline, CDR1 is GTSNPN and CDR2 is SVGIG (reference sequence). V shed 3 bases and J 5 bases; nucleotides not matched to a gene: 4. This CDR3 has 14 amino acids. The CDR3 sequence: CAWSKGANNSPLHF. DNA for the CDR3: TGTGCCTGGAGCAAGGGGGCCAATAATTCACCCCTCCACTTT.

The chain uses TRBV6-2 or TRBV6-3 and TRBJ2-7, with 8 bases fitting TRBD1. The V gene end was trimmed by 0 bases and the J gene end by 4 bases; junction bases not matched to a gene: 11. The germline CDR1 and CDR2 sequences are MNHEY and SVGEGT. This CDR3 spans 17 amino acids. As DNA, the CDR3 is TGTGCCAGCAGTTACTCTATCTTGACAGGGGCAATGTACGAGCAGTACTTC. Residues: CASSYSILTGAMYEQYF.

The chain uses TRBV6-2 or TRBV6-3 and TRBJ2-7, with TRBD2 matching over 11 bases. CDR3 length equals 16 residues. V trimming: 2 bases; J trimming: 5 bases; junction bases outside the gene matches: 8. In germline, CDR1 is MNHEY, CDR2 SVGEGT. The CDR3 coding sequence is TGTGCCAGCAGTTACCCCTCGACTAGCGGGAATGACGAGCAGTACTTC. Its translation is CASSYPSTSGNDEQYF.

Note on this clone: Other DNA variants within this sample encode the same CDR3. V usage is TRBV6-2 or TRBV6-3 and J usage is TRBJ2-2; TRBD2 aligns across 11 bases. The CDR3 length is 16 residues. CDR1 and CDR2 (germline): MNHEY, SVGEGT. Trimming took 0 bases from V and 4 from J; bases not matched to a gene: 1. CDR3 bases: TGTGCCAGCAGTTACTCCCTAGCGGGAGGCACCGGGGAGCTGTTTTTT. Amino acids: CASSYSLAGGTGELFF.

The chain is built from TRBV4-3 and TRBJ2-1; 9 nucleotides align to TRBD2. Trimming cost V 2 bases and J 10 bases; bases outside gene matches: 12. CDR3 length: 16 residues. Germline V lookup: CDR1 LGHNA, CDR2 YSLEER. The CDR3 here is CASSQNPMVAGEEQFF. The CDR3 bases are TGCGCCAGCAGCCAAAACCCGATGGTAGCGGGAGAGGAGCAGTTCTTC.

The rearrangement uses TRBV6-5 and TRBJ1-2; TRBD1 agrees at 9 bases. The germline gives CDR1 MNHEY, CDR2 SVGAGI. The V gene end was trimmed by 1 base and the J gene end by 6 bases; junction bases not matched to a gene: 6. There are 15 residues in the CDR3. Here the CDR3 DNA reads TGTGCCAGCAGTTACTTGACAGGGGGGGTAGATGGCTACACCTTC. It translates to CASSYLTGGVDGYTF.

CDR3 nucleotide sequence: TGTGCCAGCAGTTTCGCGGGGGGGCCGACCGATCAGCCCCAGCATTTT. It codes for CASSFAGGPTDQPQHF. The chain has TRBV27 and TRBJ1-5; D is perhaps TRBD1 (6 bases). Germline V gene lookup returns CDR1 MNHEY and CDR2 SMNVEV (reference sequence). Between the trimmed V and J ends, which lost 3 bases and 5 bases, there was a span of 17 bases. The CDR3 is 16 residues long.

V is TRBV2 and J is TRBJ2-5; no definite D call. Germline V gives CDR1 SNHLY, CDR2 FYNNEI. There are 13 residues in the CDR3. V gave up 4 bases and J gave up 1 base, with 7 bases separating them. CDR3 sequence reads: CASSALTQETQYF. In DNA form, the CDR3 reads TGTGCCAGCAGTGCGCTGACCCAAGAGACCCAGTACTTC.

The chain combines TRBV11-2 with TRBJ2-3; D perhaps matches TRBD2 (6 bases). CDR3 length: 17 residues. Trimming removed 5 bases from V and 0 bases from J, with 18 bases in between. Germline-derived CDR1 and CDR2 are SGHAT and FQNNGV. The CDR3 nucleotides read TGTGCCAGCAGCCCCTCCCCGGGAGATAAAAGCACAGATACGCAGTATTTT. It yields the protein CASSPSPGDKSTDTQYF.

This chain uses TRBV19 with TRBJ2-1; 9 positions agree with TRBD2. Unmatched junction bases numbered 1, after V lost 7 bases and J lost 0 bases. The CDR3 contains 14 residues. Germline V gene sequence: CDR1 LNHDA, CDR2 SQIVND (reference sequence). Here the CDR3 reads CASNSGSSYNEQFF. CDR3 sequence (DNA): TGTGCCAGTAATAGCGGGAGCTCCTACAATGAGCAGTTCTTC.

This chain links TRBV27 with TRBJ2-3; TRBD2 matches at 9 bases. V was pared by 6 bases and J by 6 bases, with 13 bases of the junction left unmatched. Germline CDR1 is MNHEY and CDR2 is SMNVEV (reference sequence). This CDR3 contains 16 residues. The CDR3 sequence is CASSEYSGSRWDTQYF. For the CDR3, the DNA is TGTGCCAGCAGCGAATATAGCGGGAGTCGGTGGGATACGCAGTATTTT.

This clone was seen only once. The chain joins TRBV6-5 to TRBJ1-4; 7 bases agree with TRBD1. Germline CDR1 MNHEY, CDR2 SVGAGI. Trimming cost V 0 bases and J 7 bases; bases outside gene matches: 5. The CDR3 extends over 15 amino acids. CDR3 residues: CASSYSTGRIEKLFF. The CDR3 region has the DNA TGTGCCAGCAGTTACTCGACAGGGAGGATTGAAAAACTGTTTTTT.

CDR3 in DNA: TGTGCCAGCAGCCGGGACACCGTTAACACTGAAGCTTTCTTT. Protein sequence: CASSRDTVNTEAFF. The chain links TRBV9 to TRBJ1-1; TRBD1 is a possible D gene (6 bases). The germline V gene has CDR1 SGDLS and CDR2 YYNGEE. The CDR3 is made up of 14 amino acids. V was cut by 4 bases and J by 2 bases, with 12 bases left in between.

Only a few counts were recorded for this clone. The chain couples TRBV5-4 to TRBJ2-7; 8 bases fit TRBD1. Per germline, CDR1 SGHNT and CDR2 YYREEE (reference sequence). The CDR3 consists of 15 residues. With V trimmed by 4 bases and J by 1 base, 7 bases remained unmatched. This CDR3 reads CASSLTGVESYEQYF. The DNA of the CDR3 is TGTGCCAGCAGCCTGACAGGGGTCGAATCCTACGAGCAGTACTTC.